This T cell receptor (beta chain) was captured in a study of T cell responses to AZD1222 COVID-19 vaccine. Trimming cost V 0 bases and J 4 bases, with 11 bases left between them. Germline V gene sequence: CDR1 SGHVS, CDR2 FNYEAQ. CDR3 length: 15 amino acids. Measured with immunoSEQ multiplex PCR; TCRdb has only the in-frame clones, and not every one. The data show 120,000 or so clones, 92% seen once. This chain connects TRBV7-6 to TRBJ2-3, with D possibly TRBD2 on 5 matching bases. This receptor was obtained from an adult in good health. The material sequenced was peripheral blood, taken on day 0 of AZD1222 vaccination. Here the CDR3 DNA reads TGTGCCAGCAGCTTAGCCGGGGTTAGCCCAGATACGCAGTATTTT. Residues: CASSLAGVSPDTQYF.